A single T cell receptor beta chain is shown here with its context. This clonotype came up a few times. Its antigen target is currently unknown. Per-base quality was not reported, and no clone a single base away is much larger than it. The meaning of the sample's treatment or condition label: approximately 10-day PBMC culture with coronavirus spike peptide pools or control peptides (ViraFEST assay). CD4+ T cells from unexposed donors were collected before the COVID-19 pandemic (2011-2018). The ViraFEST assay was used in the study, in which antigen-specific T cells were expanded with peptide pools and expanded clonotypes were subsequently identified by TCR sequencing. PBMCs were cultured at approximately 2.1 million per well in IMDM supplemented with around 5% human AB serum and about 10 IU/ml IL-2, with roughly 10 ug/ml peptide pools added. Half of the culture medium was replaced with fresh IL-2-containing medium on days 3 and 7. After ten to eleven days of culture, CD4+ T cells were isolated by negative selection using the EasySep CD4+ T cell isolation kit. As cell numbers permitted, CD4+ T cells from unexposed donors were tested for reactivity to SARS-CoV-2 S and N and to four common cold coronavirus spike pools. Ficoll-Paque Plus gradient centrifugation was used to isolate PBMCs from whole blood, and the isolated PBMCs were then either used fresh or cryopreserved at -140C. Each culture condition was generally run in triplicate wells. The leukapheresis product for the unexposed donors was obtained through commercial purchase.

The CDR3 goes from the cysteine to the phenylalanine over 14 residues. Kept here is only the CDR3 DNA, which spans 42 bases and is read in frame from base 1. The V end gives up 6 bases and the J end 5 bases, leaving 9 bases in the junction not matched to a gene. The germline V gene (reference sequence) sets CDR1 to LNHDA and CDR2 to SQIVND. The library was built by means of PCR. DNA from cultured CD4+ T cells was subjected to TCR sequencing with the Oncomine TCR Beta short-read assay at the Johns Hopkins FTIC core. Genomic DNA was extracted from the cultured CD4+ T cells with the QIAamp micro DNA kit. Oncomine TCR Beta libraries from cultured CD4+ T cells were pooled with unique dual indexes and sequenced on an Illumina iSeq 100. In the paper's pipeline: Non-productive sequences were removed, and CDR3s not starting with C, not ending with F or W, or shorter than 7 amino acids were discarded. Antigen-specific clonotypes were identified with the MANAFEST web application by comparing peptide-stimulated wells with reference and other culture wells. An FDR below 0.05, an odds ratio above 5, and a productive frequency above 0.1% in at least two of three replicate wells were required for clones to be considered positive. Cross-reactive clonotypes were defined as significantly expanded in both SARS-CoV-2 spike wells and at least one common cold coronavirus spike condition. Similarity between CDR3 sequences was evaluated in R version 3.6.1 using Levenshtein distances (stringdist) and unrooted phylogenetic trees (ape). TCRdb took the public reads, trimmed them with fastp at Q25, ran MiXCR for clone calling and kept in-frame beta chains. All rows with the same CDR3 protein become a single entry with the most common DNA and genes. The V and J calls here are based on TCRdb, not the publication. The sample table records approximately 5,000 distinct CDR3 sequences; less than 35% of these occur just once. The ten largest clonotypes hold around a sixth of the sample.

The data stem from a study of vaccination and CD4 T cells after COVID-19 (dated by TCRdb to the early 2020s). Regarding the research as a whole: The convalescent cohort comprised six males and four females, including two Hispanic individuals, seven Caucasians, two Asians and one multiracial person. Post-COVID blood samples were collected from convalescent patients a median of roughly 100 days after diagnosis, with a range of roughly 35 to 180 days. Post-vaccine blood samples were collected a median of about 72 days after the second vaccine dose, ranging from roughly 14 to 241 days. As controls, cultures received a CEFX viral epitope pool (the positive control), an HIV-1 Nef peptide pool (the negative control), or no peptide at all. Participants received two doses of either the Pfizer-BioNTech BNT162b2 vaccine (n=8) or the Moderna mRNA-1273 vaccine (n=2). Culture stimuli were overlapping spike peptide pools from SARS-CoV-2 and from the common cold coronaviruses HCoV-NL63, HCoV-OC43 and HCoV-229E. In an earlier paper using these donors, memory CD4+ T cell crossreactivity between SARS-CoV-2 and common cold coronavirus spike proteins was assessed at the TCR clonotype level. In over 8 COVID-19 convalescent patients and a handful of infection-naive healthy vaccine recipients, researchers compared the spike-specific CD4+ TCR repertoire from before mRNA vaccination with the repertoire from after. Broader findings and caveats from the paper: Nearly all vaccine-specific clones in convalescent patients (304 of 307) were mono-reactive for SARS-CoV-2 spike rather than cross-reactive with common cold coronaviruses. The study included relatively few convalescent patients and did not analyze early timepoints after natural infection. Although the median number of SARS-CoV-2-reactive clonotypes went up from 20 to 25 after infection to 35 to 40 after vaccination, the increase was not significant. Among convalescent patients, a median around 89% of the SARS-CoV-2-reactive clones seen after vaccination appeared only after vaccination, which suggests priming specific to the vaccine.

The chain is encoded by TRBV19 joined to TRBJ2-5; 7 central bases correspond to TRBD2. Sequenced sample: CD4+ T cells from blood, cultured in vitro. This sequence originates from a human donor in good health. The CDR3 region: CASSLAEGWETQYF. The sequenced DNA: TGTGCCAGTAGCCTAGCGGAGGGGTGGGAGACCCAGTACTTC.